The clone carrying this TCR beta chain showed up many times. These data are taken from a study of regulatory T cells in long-lasting Graves disease. TCR beta libraries were built with iRepertoire HTBI primers and Arm-PCR of CDR3 regions. Authors' data handling: Identified segments across samples numbered about 64 TRBV and roughly 15 TRBJ. TCRdb redid the calling of the multiplex PCR reads with MiXCR, one entry per CDR3 protein. The V and J calls were not made by the authors but by TCRdb's processing. This table holds over 300,000 distinct CDR3 sequences, roughly 15% found once. Time point indicated: newly diagnosed GD, antithyroid drugs for less than 3 months. Scientists built the TCR library using RNA that was extracted from PBMCs. The CDR3 has 15 residues. The junction had 2 bases not matched to a gene; V was cut back by 3 bases and J by 1 base. Germline V gene lookup returns CDR1 KGHDR and CDR2 SFDVKD.

The sample consisted of peripheral blood mononuclear cells (PBMCs), taken at new diagnosis, from a patient treated with antithyroid drugs. The chain is built from TRBV24-1 and TRBJ2-5; 9 positions agree with TRBD2. This TCR derives from a female donor with Graves disease. Written as DNA, the CDR3 is TGTGCCACCAGTGATGAGACTAGCGGCCAAGAGACCCAGTACTTC. As protein: CATSDETSGQETQYF.